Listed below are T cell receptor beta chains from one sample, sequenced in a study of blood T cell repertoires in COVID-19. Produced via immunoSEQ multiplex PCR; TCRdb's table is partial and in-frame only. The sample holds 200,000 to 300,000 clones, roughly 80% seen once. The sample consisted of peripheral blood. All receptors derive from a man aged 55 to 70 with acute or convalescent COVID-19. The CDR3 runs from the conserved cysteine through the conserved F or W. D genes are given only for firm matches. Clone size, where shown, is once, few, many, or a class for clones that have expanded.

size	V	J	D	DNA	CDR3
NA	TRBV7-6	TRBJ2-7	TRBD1	TGTGCCAGCAGCCCCCCGGGGGGACAGGGCAACTACGAGCAGTACTTC	CASSPPGGQGNYEQYF
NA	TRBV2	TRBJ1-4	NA	TGTGCCAGCCAACAGGGCACTAATGAAAAACTGTTTTTT	CASQQGTNEKLFF
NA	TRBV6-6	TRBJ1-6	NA	TGTGCCAGCAGTCCAACAGGGAGCCCGTTTGTTTCACCCCTCCACTTT	CASSPTGSPFVSPLHF
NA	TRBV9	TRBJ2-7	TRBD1	TGTGCCAGCAGCGTCGGTTCAGGGACAGGGGTGGGCGAGCAGTACTTC	CASSVGSGTGVGEQYF
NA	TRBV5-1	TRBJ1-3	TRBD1	TGCGCCAGCAGCTCGGGACAGAGGGGAAACACCATATATTTT	CASSSGQRGNTIYF
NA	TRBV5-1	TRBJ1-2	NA	TGCGCCAGCAGCTTGGTCCTGATCCGGGACACCCCTTCGGGTGGCTACACCTTC	CASSLVLIRDTPSGGYTF
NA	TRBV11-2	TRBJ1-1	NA	TGTGCCAGCAGCTTAGCCGGGACAACCCGTGCTTTCTTT	CASSLAGTTRAFF
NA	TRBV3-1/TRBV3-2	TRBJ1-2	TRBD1	TGTGCCAGCAGCCAAGTACCGGGACAGGGGGTGGGCTACACCTTC	CASSQVPGQGVGYTF
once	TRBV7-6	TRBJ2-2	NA	TGTGCCAGCAGCTTAGCGATGGGGGGCACCGGGGAGCTGTTTTTT	CASSLAMGGTGELFF
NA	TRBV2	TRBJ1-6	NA	TGTGCCAGCTGGGGGGGTGGGTCACCCCTCCACTTT	CASWGGGSPLHF
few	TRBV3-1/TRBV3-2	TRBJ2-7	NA	TGTGCCAGCAGCCAAGATTTAGGGGGAGTCCACGAGCAGTACTTC	CASSQDLGGVHEQYF
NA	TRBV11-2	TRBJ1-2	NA	TGTGCCAGCAGGTCAGGGTATGGCTACACCTTC	CASRSGYGYTF
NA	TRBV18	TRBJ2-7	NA	TGTGCCAGCTCACCACCCTACCTCTCCTACGAGCAGTACTTC	CASSPPYLSYEQYF
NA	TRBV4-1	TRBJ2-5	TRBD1	TGCGCCAGCAGCCCCGGTTGGGACAGGGTGGGCCGAGAGACCCAGTACTTC	CASSPGWDRVGRETQYF
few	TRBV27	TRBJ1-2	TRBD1	TGTGCCAGCAGACTTATGGGGGACAGGGACTATGGCTACACCTTC	CASRLMGDRDYGYTF
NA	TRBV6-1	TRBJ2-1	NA	TGTGCCAGCAGTGAACAGGGATCGAAAGGAGTGCAGTTCTTC	CASSEQGSKGVQFF
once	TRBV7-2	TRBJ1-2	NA	TGTGCCAGCAGGACGCCCGGAGAGCGTGCTAACTATGGCTACACCTTC	CASRTPGERANYGYTF
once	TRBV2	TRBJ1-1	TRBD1	TGTGCCAGCAGTGAAGCTCGGGCCCGGGACAGAACGCAAGCTTTCTTT	CASSEARARDRTQAFF
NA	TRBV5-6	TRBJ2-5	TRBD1	TGTGCCAGCAGCTTGGCGGCCACAGGGGCGCGTGAGACCCAGTACTTC	CASSLAATGARETQYF
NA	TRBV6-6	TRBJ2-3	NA	TGTGCCAGCAGTTACCTTGGCACAGATACGCAGTATTTT	CASSYLGTDTQYF
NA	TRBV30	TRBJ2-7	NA	TGTGCCTGGAGTGTAATCCGTCCCGTGCGGGCTACCTACGAGCAGTACTTC	CAWSVIRPVRATYEQYF
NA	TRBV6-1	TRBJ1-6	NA	TGTGCCAGCAGTAACGAGTCACCCCTCCACTTT	CASSNESPLHF
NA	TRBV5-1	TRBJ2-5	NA	TGCGCCAGCAGCTCTCAGGGCCTAGAGGAGACCCAGTACTTC	CASSSQGLEETQYF
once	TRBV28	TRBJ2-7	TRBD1	TGTGCCAGCAGTTCTCAGGGGACAGGTTCCCCCTACGAGCAGTACTTC	CASSSQGTGSPYEQYF
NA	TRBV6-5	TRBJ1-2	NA	TGTGCCAGCAGTTACTCGGGGGGGAACTATGGCTACACCTTC	CASSYSGGNYGYTF
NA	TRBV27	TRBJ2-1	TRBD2	TGTGCCAGCAGACCCGGGACTAGCGAACAGAATGAGCAGTTCTTC	CASRPGTSEQNEQFF
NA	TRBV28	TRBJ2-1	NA	TGTGCCAGCAGTCGGGGGGACATAGGATCCTACAATGAGCAGTTCTTC	CASSRGDIGSYNEQFF
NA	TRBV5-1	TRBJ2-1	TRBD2	TGCGCCAGCAGAAAACTCGGGGGGTCCTACAATGAGCAGTTCTTC	CASRKLGGSYNEQFF
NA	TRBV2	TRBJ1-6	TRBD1	TGTGCCAGCAGTGACAAGACAGGGTATTCACCCCTCCACTTT	CASSDKTGYSPLHF